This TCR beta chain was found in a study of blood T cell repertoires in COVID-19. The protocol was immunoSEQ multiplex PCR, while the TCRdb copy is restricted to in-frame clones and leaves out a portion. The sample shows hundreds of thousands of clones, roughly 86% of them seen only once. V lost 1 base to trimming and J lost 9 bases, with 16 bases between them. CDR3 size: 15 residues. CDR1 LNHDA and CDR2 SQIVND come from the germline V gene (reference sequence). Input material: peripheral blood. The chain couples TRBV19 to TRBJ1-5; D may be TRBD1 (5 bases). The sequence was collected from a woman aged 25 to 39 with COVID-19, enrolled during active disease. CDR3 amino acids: CASSIATGHLGPQHF. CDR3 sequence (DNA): TGTGCCAGTAGTATAGCAACAGGCCACTTGGGGCCCCAGCATTTT.